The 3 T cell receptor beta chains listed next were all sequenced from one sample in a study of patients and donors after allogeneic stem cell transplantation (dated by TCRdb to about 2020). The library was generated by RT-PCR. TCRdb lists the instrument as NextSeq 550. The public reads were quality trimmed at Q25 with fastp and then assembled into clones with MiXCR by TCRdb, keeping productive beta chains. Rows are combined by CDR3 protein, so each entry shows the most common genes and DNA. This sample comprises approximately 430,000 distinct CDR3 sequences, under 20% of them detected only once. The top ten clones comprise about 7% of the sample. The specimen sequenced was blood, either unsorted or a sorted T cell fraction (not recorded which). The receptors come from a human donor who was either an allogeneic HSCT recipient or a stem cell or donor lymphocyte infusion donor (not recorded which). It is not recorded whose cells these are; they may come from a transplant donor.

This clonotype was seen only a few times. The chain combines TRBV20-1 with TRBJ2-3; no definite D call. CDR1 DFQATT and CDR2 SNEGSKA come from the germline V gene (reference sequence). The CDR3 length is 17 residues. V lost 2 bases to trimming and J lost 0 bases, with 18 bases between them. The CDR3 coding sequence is TGCAGTGCTAGACGCCCCATGACTTCTCCTAGCACAGATACGCAGTATTTT. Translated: CSARRPMTSPSTDTQYF.

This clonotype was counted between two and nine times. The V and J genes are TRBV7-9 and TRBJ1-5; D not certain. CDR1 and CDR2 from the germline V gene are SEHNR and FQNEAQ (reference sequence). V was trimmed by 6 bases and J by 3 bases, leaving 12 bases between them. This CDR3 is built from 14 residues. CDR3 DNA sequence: TGTGCCAGCAGTCGCGAGGGAGACAATCAGCCCCAGCATTTT. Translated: CASSREGDNQPQHF. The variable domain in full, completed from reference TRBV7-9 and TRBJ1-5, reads DTGVSQNPRHKITKRGQNVTFRCDPISEHNRLYWYRQTLGQGPEFLTYFQNEAQLEKSRLLSDRFSAERPKGSFSTLEIQRTEQGDSAMYLCASSREGDNQPQHFGDGTRLSIL.

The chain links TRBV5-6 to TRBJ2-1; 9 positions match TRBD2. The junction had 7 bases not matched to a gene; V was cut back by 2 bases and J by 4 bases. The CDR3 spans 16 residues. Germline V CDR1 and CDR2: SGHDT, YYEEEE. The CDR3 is CASSFGSGSIYNEQFF. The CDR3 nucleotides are TGTGCCAGCAGCTTCGGTAGCGGGAGTATTTACAATGAGCAGTTCTTC.